This T cell receptor (beta chain) was obtained from a study of response to subunit inactivated influenza vaccine. Per the germline V gene, CDR1 is SGHDT and CDR2 is YYEEEE. V lost 0 bases and J lost 12, with 10 bases in between. The CDR3 contains 12 residues. TCRdb itself ran the RT-PCR reads through MiXCR, one entry per CDR3 protein. The profile covers more than 250,000 distinct CDR3 sequences, with roughly a fifth appearing a single time and roughly 10% taken by the ten largest. The specimen comprised PBMCs from blood, sampled around 22 months after vaccination. The receptor was isolated from a man aged 50-75 years who received an inactivated influenza vaccine. The chain has TRBV5-6 and TRBJ2-1; a weak D match, TRBD1 (6 bases). This CDR3 reads CASSLGARGQFF. CDR3 nucleotides: TGTGCCAGCAGCTTGGGGGCCAGGGGGCAGTTCTTC.